This entry features one T cell receptor beta chain sequence. Clones were read by immunoSEQ multiplex PCR, and TCRdb kept only the in-frame ones, dropping some. The sample contains about 53,000 clones, around 84% of which appear only once. J lost 0 bases, V lost 5 bases, and 4 bases had no gene match. CDR3 length equals 15 residues. CDR1 and CDR2 from the germline V gene are SGHDT and YYEEEE. This specimen comes from a study of blood T cell repertoires in COVID-19. The chain combines TRBV5-6 with TRBJ2-2, with 7 bases matching TRBD1. The sequenced sample consisted of peripheral blood. The TCR originated in a man between 65 and 85 years old with active COVID-19. The CDR3 loop reads CASRRGPANTGELFF. Here the CDR3 DNA reads TGTGCCAGCAGGAGGGGGCCAGCGAACACCGGGGAGCTGTTTTTT.